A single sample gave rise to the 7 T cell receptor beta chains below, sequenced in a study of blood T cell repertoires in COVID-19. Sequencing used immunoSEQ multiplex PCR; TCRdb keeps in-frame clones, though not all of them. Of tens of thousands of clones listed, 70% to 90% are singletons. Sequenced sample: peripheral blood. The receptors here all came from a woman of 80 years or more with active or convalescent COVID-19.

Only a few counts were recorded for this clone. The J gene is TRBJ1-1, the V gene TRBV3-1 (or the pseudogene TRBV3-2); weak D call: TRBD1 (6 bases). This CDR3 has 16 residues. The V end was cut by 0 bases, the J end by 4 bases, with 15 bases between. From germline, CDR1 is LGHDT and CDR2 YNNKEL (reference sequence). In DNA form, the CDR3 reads TGTGCCAGCAGCCAAGATTTTGGGACAAGGCTCACTGAAGCTTTCTTT. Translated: CASSQDFGTRLTEAFF.

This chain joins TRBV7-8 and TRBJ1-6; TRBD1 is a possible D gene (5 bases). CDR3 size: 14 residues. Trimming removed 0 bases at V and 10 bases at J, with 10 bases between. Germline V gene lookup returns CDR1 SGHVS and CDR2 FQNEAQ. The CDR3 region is CASSLARAISPLHF. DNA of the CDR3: TGTGCCAGCAGCTTAGCCAGGGCCATCTCACCCCTCCACTTT. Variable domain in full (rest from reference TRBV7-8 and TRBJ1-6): GAGVSQSPRYKVAKRGQDVALRCDPISGHVSLFWYQQALGQGPEFLTYFQNEAQLDKSGLPSDRFFAERPEGSVSTLKIQRTQQEDSAVYLCASSLARAISPLHFGNGTRLTVT.

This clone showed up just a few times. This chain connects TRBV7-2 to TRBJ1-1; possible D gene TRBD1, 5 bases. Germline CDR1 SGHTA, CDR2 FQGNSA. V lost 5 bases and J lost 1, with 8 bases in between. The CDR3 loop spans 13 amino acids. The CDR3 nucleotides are TGTGCCAGCAGCCCCCAGGGGAACACTGAAGCTTTCTTT. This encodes CASSPQGNTEAFF.

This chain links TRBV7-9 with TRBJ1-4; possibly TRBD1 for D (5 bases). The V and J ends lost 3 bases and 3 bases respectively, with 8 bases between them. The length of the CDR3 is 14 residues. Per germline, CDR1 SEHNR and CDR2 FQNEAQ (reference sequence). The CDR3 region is CASSFRVANEKLFF. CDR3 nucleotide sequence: TGTGCCAGCAGCTTCAGGGTAGCTAATGAAAAACTGTTTTTT.

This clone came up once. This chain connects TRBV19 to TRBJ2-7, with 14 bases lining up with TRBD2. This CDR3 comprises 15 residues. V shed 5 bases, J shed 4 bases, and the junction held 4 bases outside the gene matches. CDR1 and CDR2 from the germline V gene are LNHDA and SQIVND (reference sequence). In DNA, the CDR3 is TGTGCCAGTAGTTCGGGACTAGCGGGAGCTTACGAGCAGTACTTC. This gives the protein CASSSGLAGAYEQYF. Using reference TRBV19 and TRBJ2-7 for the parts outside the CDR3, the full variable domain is DGGITQSPKYLFRKEGQNVTLSCEQNLNHDAMYWYRQDPGQGLRLIYYSQIVNDFQKGDIAEGYSVSREKKESFPLTVTSAQKNPTAFYLCASSSGLAGAYEQYFGPGTRLTVT.

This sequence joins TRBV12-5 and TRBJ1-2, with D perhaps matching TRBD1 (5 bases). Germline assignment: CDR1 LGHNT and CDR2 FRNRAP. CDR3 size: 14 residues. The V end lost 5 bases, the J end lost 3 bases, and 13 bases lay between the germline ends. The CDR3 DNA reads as TGTGCTAGTGGTCCCGCGGGACCTTACTATGGCTACACCTTC. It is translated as CASGPAGPYYGYTF.

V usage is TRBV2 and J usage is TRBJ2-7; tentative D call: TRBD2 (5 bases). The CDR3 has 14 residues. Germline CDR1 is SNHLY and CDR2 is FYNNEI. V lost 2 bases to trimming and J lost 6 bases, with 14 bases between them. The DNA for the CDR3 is TGTGCCAGCAGTGAAAGTTCCCAGGCGGGCGAGCAGTACTTC. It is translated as CASSESSQAGEQYF.